These 21 T cell receptor beta chains were all obtained from the same sample, sequenced in a study of preoperative IRX-2 immunotherapy in early breast cancer. Noted treatment: preoperative locoregional IRX-2 cytokine immunotherapy. Produced via immunoSEQ multiplex PCR; TCRdb's table is partial and in-frame only. The table lists about 24,000 clones, 80% to 90% of them singletons. The material was tumor tissue, obtained after IRX-2 immunotherapy. The receptors originated from a human donor with breast cancer.

The chain carries TRBV7-6 and TRBJ2-1, with 10 bases aligning to TRBD2. This CDR3 is built from 17 residues. Trimming at V came to 1 base and at J to 5 bases, leaving 8 bases not matched to a gene. Germline V gene data show CDR1 as SGHVS and CDR2 as FNYEAQ. The CDR3 DNA sequence: TGTGCCAGCAGCTTAGTCTCCCTAGCGGGGGCAAACAATGAGCAGTTCTTC. This encodes CASSLVSLAGANNEQFF. The whole variable domain, remainder taken from reference TRBV7-6 and TRBJ2-1, is GAGVSQSPRYKVTKRGQDVALRCDPISGHVSLYWYRQALGQGPEFLTYFNYEAQQDKSGLPNDRFSAERPEGSISTLTIQRTEQRDSAMYRCASSLVSLAGANNEQFFGPGTRLTVL.

V gene TRBV2 combines with J gene TRBJ1-3, with unresolved D. V lost 4 bases to trimming and J lost 0 bases, with 13 bases between them. Per germline, CDR1 SNHLY and CDR2 FYNNEI. The CDR3 runs to 16 residues. CDR3 DNA sequence: TGTGCCAGCAGTGGTTCGGGCCGTTTCTCTGGAAACACCATATATTTT. This codes for CASSGSGRFSGNTIYF.

The V call is TRBV18, the J call TRBJ2-5; 8 nucleotides match TRBD2. The CDR3 length is 16 residues. The junction had 8 bases not matched to a gene; V was cut back by 0 bases and J by 5 bases. Per germline, CDR1 KGHSH and CDR2 LQKENI. The CDR3 DNA is TGTGCCAGCTCACCACCGACGCGGGGGGCTGGGGAGACCCAGTACTTC. It is translated as CASSPPTRGAGETQYF.

The V call is TRBV6-1, the J call TRBJ1-5; 9 bases are a match to TRBD1. The CDR3 consists of 14 residues. Germline V gene data show CDR1 as MNHNS and CDR2 as SASEGT. V was pared by 4 bases and J by 4 bases, with 2 bases of the junction left unmatched. The CDR3 is CASSGTGVNQPQHF. Here the CDR3 DNA reads TGTGCCAGCAGTGGGACAGGGGTAAATCAGCCCCAGCATTTT.

This sequence joins TRBV5-1 and TRBJ1-5; 7 bases fit TRBD1. CDR1 is SGHRS and CDR2 is YFSETQ in the germline V gene. The CDR3 is 15 amino acids. J gave up 2 bases and V 4 bases, and 6 bases lay outside the gene matches. This chain's CDR3 is CASSRTGGGNQPQHF. CDR3 coding DNA: TGCGCCAGCAGCCGGACAGGAGGAGGCAATCAGCCCCAGCATTTT. Full variable domain (outside the CDR3, taken from reference TRBV5-1 and TRBJ1-5): KAGVTQTPRYLIKTRGQQVTLSCSPISGHRSVSWYQQTPGQGLQFLFEYFSETQRNKGNFPGRFSGRQFSNSRSEMNVSTLELGDSALYLCASSRTGGGNQPQHFGDGTRLSIL.

The V call is TRBV14, the J call TRBJ2-1, with 10 nucleotides matching TRBD2. This CDR3 is built from 17 residues. Per the germline V gene, CDR1 is SGHDN and CDR2 is FVKESK. The ends lost 1 base at V and 3 bases at J; junction bases unmatched: 6. The CDR3: CASSQAGAGGHYNEQFF. CDR3 nucleotides: TGTGCCAGCAGCCAAGCTGGAGCGGGGGGGCACTACAATGAGCAGTTCTTC.

The chain recombines TRBV6-5 with TRBJ1-1; D is ambiguous. This CDR3 contains 15 residues. Trimming took off 0 bases at V and 3 bases at J, with 11 bases between the two ends. CDR1 MNHEY and CDR2 SVGAGI come from the germline V gene. DNA for the CDR3: TGTGCCAGCAGTTACTCGGAAGGGAATGACACTGAAGCTTTCTTT. Protein sequence: CASSYSEGNDTEAFF.

The chain has TRBV5-8 and TRBJ2-3, with a tentative D call TRBD2 (7 bases). Germline lookup yields CDR1 SGHTS and CDR2 YDEGEE. V shed 4 bases and J shed 0 bases, with 15 bases lying between them. The CDR3 sequence is 16 residues long. The CDR3 sequence is CASSTGTIRSTDTQYF. CDR3 sequence (DNA): TGTGCCAGCAGCACAGGGACTATCAGGAGCACAGATACGCAGTATTTT.

The chain recombines TRBV6-6 with TRBJ1-2; no definite D call. The germline V and J ends were trimmed by 6 bases and 3 bases, with 14 bases remaining between them. Germline V gene lookup returns CDR1 MNHNY and CDR2 SVGAGI (reference sequence). The CDR3 runs 14 residues. For the CDR3, the DNA is TGTGCCAGCAGATCTCCCGACATAGACTATGGCTACACCTTC. This gives the protein CASRSPDIDYGYTF.

This chain uses TRBV6-1 with TRBJ1-1; D remains ambiguous. Per germline, CDR1 MNHNS and CDR2 SASEGT. This CDR3 has 16 amino acids. The V end lost 1 base, the J end lost 0 bases, and 12 bases lay between the germline ends. DNA of the CDR3: TGTGCCAGCAGTGAAGTTTTTGGGATCATGAACACTGAAGCTTTCTTT. Its translation is CASSEVFGIMNTEAFF.

V is TRBV28 and J is TRBJ2-2; D is ambiguous. Germline V gene sequence: CDR1 MDHEN, CDR2 SYDVKM. The CDR3 runs to 12 residues. V lost 1 base to trimming and J lost 7 bases, with 4 bases between them. CDR3 sequence: CASSLYGGELFF. In nucleotides, the CDR3 is TGTGCCAGCAGTTTATATGGCGGGGAGCTGTTTTTT.

The gene calls are TRBV5-5 and TRBJ1-1; the D gene is possibly TRBD1 (5 bases). V was pared by 2 bases and J by 3 bases, with 11 bases between. Germline loops: CDR1 SGHKS, CDR2 YYEKEE (reference sequence). The CDR3 contains 14 residues. This CDR3 is CASSFRALHTEAFF. CDR3 nucleotide sequence: TGTGCCAGCAGCTTCAGGGCTTTACACACTGAAGCTTTCTTT.

The rearrangement uses TRBV2 and TRBJ2-3, with D perhaps TRBD2 (5 bases). Trimming stripped 7 bases from V and 5 bases from J, with 10 bases between. The CDR3 is 12 amino acids. Germline CDR1 reads SNHLY; CDR2 reads FYNNEI. The CDR3 DNA sequence: TGTGCCAGCATGGGAGACTTAGATACGCAGTATTTT. Protein sequence: CASMGDLDTQYF.

This clone came up a few times. The CDR3 DNA reads TGTGCCAGCAGTCGGGCTTCGGGGCCATATCAGCCCCAGCATTTT. Its protein is CASSRASGPYQPQHF. This sequence joins TRBV6-1 and TRBJ1-5; D may be TRBD1 (5 bases). V was trimmed by 5 bases and J by 5 bases, leaving 16 bases between them. The CDR3 covers 15 residues. Germline CDR1 is MNHNS and CDR2 is SASEGT.

The chain combines TRBV19 with TRBJ1-1; D unclear. The V end was cut by 5 bases, the J end by 1 base, with 8 bases between. Germline lookup yields CDR1 LNHDA and CDR2 SQIVND (reference sequence). The CDR3 has 13 residues. CDR3 bases: TGTGCCAGTAGTTACCAGGAGAACACTGAAGCTTTCTTT. Amino acid sequence: CASSYQENTEAFF.

The rearrangement uses TRBV10-3 and TRBJ2-3, with D hard to call. The CDR3 covers 13 residues. The V and J ends lost 6 bases and 4 bases respectively, with 11 bases between them. Germline CDR1 ENHRY, CDR2 SYGVKD. CDR3 in DNA: TGTGCCATCAGGCCAACAAGCCCAGATACGCAGTATTTT. This sequence encodes CAIRPTSPDTQYF.

CDR3 in amino acids: CASSLTYTGTYEQYF. CDR3 in DNA: TGCGCCAGCAGCTTGACTTATACGGGAACCTACGAGCAGTACTTC. J is TRBJ2-7 and V is TRBV5-1; D may be TRBD2 (5 bases). V lost 1 base and J lost 2, with 13 bases in between. In germline, CDR1 is SGHRS, CDR2 YFSETQ. This CDR3 is 15 amino acids long.

This sequence joins TRBV6-1 and TRBJ1-4; a weak D match, TRBD1 (6 bases). The germline V gene encodes CDR1 MNHNS and CDR2 SASEGT. The CDR3 totals 16 residues. V was cut by 2 bases and J by 3 bases, with 13 bases left in between. The CDR3 DNA reads TGTGCCAGCAGTGAAATGGGGGGGGCCTCTAATGAAAAACTGTTTTTT. Translating it yields CASSEMGGASNEKLFF.

V gene TRBV6-5 combines with J gene TRBJ2-2; 10 nucleotides match TRBD1. Germline CDR1 is MNHEY and CDR2 is SVGAGI. The CDR3 length is 15 residues. J gave up 7 bases and V 0 bases, and 2 bases lay outside the gene matches. Here the CDR3 reads CASSYSGQGVGELFF. As DNA, the CDR3 is TGTGCCAGCAGTTACTCCGGACAGGGGGTCGGGGAGCTGTTTTTT.

The CDR3 is CASSLGNKEETQYF. In DNA form, the CDR3 reads TGTGCCAGCAGCTTAGGGAATAAGGAGGAGACCCAGTACTTC. This chain joins TRBV5-4 and TRBJ2-5, with D unclear. V dropped 2 bases and J dropped 5 bases, with 13 bases sitting between them. Germline CDR1 reads SGHNT; CDR2 reads YYREEE (reference sequence). This CDR3 contains 14 residues.

V gene TRBV4-1 combines with J gene TRBJ1-1; D gene ambiguous. Trimming pared 5 bases from V and 0 bases from J, leaving 16 bases between. This CDR3 comprises 16 residues. Germline V gene data show CDR1 as MGHRA and CDR2 as YSYEKL. The CDR3 DNA is TGCGCCAGCAGCATAGGTAAAGGCTCCTTGAACACTGAAGCTTTCTTT. This encodes CASSIGKGSLNTEAFF.